Sequencing of this T cell receptor (beta chain) was carried out in a study of blood T cells in healthy people across ages. About the research overall: About one barcoded beta molecule was captured per two T cells (by template switching).

The CDR3 runs to 15 residues. After removal of 6 bases from V and 1 base from J, the junction contained 6 bases not matched to a gene. Germline-derived CDR1 and CDR2 are SEHNR and FQNEAQ (reference sequence). A second PCR, run for roughly 7 to 11 cycles, used a sample-barcoded 5' primer plus a J-beta primer mix. TCRdb redid the calling of the 5' RACE reads with MiXCR, one entry per CDR3 protein. The sample shows 800,000 or so distinct CDR3 sequences, just under 25% of them seen only once. In this sample, this clonotype turned up a few times. These data were also reused for a study on T cells of mothers and their children. Per that paper: The study found slightly higher but non-significant overlap in related versus unrelated mother-child pairs.

The J gene is TRBJ2-7, the V gene TRBV7-9; 10 bases are shared with TRBD2. Material for sequencing was blood. The receptor comes from a boy between 10 and 17 years old in good health. CDR3 loop: CASSPTSGYSYEQYF. In nucleotides, the CDR3 is TGTGCCAGCAGTCCGACTAGCGGGTATTCCTACGAGCAGTACTTC.